This T cell receptor beta chain was identified during a study of cytomegalovirus exposure and HLA in healthy donors. The junction had 5 bases not matched to a gene; V was cut back by 2 bases and J by 4 bases. The CDR3 has 15 residues. Germline lookup yields CDR1 SGHRS and CDR2 YFSETQ. The data were produced by immunoSEQ multiplex PCR, yet TCRdb's version contains in-frame clones alone and is incomplete. Of hundreds of thousands of clones listed, around 87% were seen once; the top ten hold about 3%. To note about this clone: The antigen is undetermined.

Broader study findings: The study designated some 180 TCR beta chains cytomegalovirus-associated. Among TCR sequences, most were rare, though some public TCRs appeared in many donors. In the 130 or so validation repertoires, a later analysis found that first-cohort TCR clusters tended to co-occur. Under in vitro conditions, three CMV-associated chains were confirmed as specific for CMV antigens.

The sequence came from a man younger than 30 in good health and CMV-seronegative. This chain joins TRBV5-1 and TRBJ1-1, with 10 bases identical to TRBD1. Sequenced sample: PBMCs. The CDR3 is CASSLRQGATTEAFF. CDR3 coding DNA: TGCGCCAGCAGCTTAAGACAGGGGGCGACCACTGAAGCTTTCTTT.